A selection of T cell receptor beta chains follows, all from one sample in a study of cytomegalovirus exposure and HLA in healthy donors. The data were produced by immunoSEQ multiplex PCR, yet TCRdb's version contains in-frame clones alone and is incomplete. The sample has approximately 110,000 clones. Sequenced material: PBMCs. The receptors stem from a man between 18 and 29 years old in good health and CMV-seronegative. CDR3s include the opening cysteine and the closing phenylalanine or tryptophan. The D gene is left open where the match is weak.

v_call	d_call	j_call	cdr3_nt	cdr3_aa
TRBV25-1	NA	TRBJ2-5	TGTGCCAGCCAGAGGGCCGGGGAGACCCAGTACTTC	CASQRAGETQYF
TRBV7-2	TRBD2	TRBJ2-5	TGTGCCAGCAGCCAACAAACGACTAGCGGGGGGGAGACCCAGTACTTC	CASSQQTTSGGETQYF
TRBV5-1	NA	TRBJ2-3	TGCGCCAGCAGCTTGGAGGCGGGCCAAGCAGATACGCAGTATTTT	CASSLEAGQADTQYF
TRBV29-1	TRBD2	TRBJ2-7	TGCAGCGTACCACCGGGACTAGCGGTTTACGAGCAGTACTTC	CSVPPGLAVYEQYF
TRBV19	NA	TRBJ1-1	TGTGCCAGTAGTCCAGACCTCTACGGGGGGACTGAAGCTTTCTTT	CASSPDLYGGTEAFF
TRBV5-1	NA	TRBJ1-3	TGCGCCAGCAGCTTGTCTTCTACAGGGCCTGGAAACACCATATATTTT	CASSLSSTGPGNTIYF
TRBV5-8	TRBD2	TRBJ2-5	TGTGCCAGCAGCTTGGCGGGACTAGCGGGGGGGCTACAAGAGACCCAGTACTTC	CASSLAGLAGGLQETQYF
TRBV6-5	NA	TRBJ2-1	TGTGCCAGCAAGACAGGTGCCAATGAGCAGTTCTTC	CASKTGANEQFF
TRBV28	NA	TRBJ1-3	TGTGCCACCTCTACCTCTGGAAACACCATATATTTT	CATSTSGNTIYF
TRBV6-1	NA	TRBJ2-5	TGTGCCAGCAGTGAAGGTTACAGCACGGAGACCCAGTACTTC	CASSEGYSTETQYF
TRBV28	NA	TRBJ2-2	TGTGCCAGCAGTTCCCCCGGGACAACCTACACCGGGGAGCTGTTTTTT	CASSSPGTTYTGELFF
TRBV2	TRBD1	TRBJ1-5	TGTGCCAGCAGTGTGGACAGGGCCCGGCATCAGCCCCAGCATTTT	CASSVDRARHQPQHF
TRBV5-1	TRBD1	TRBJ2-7	TGCGCCAGCAGACGCGGGACAGGGGATACCTACGAGCAGTACTTC	CASRRGTGDTYEQYF
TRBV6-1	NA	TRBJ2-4	TGTGCCAGCAGTGAACCGTACAGGGCGCCCAAAAACATTCAGTACTTC	CASSEPYRAPKNIQYF
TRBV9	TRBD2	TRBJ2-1	TGTGCCAGCAGCCCCAGGGATAGCGGGGGCTACAATGAGCAGTTCTTC	CASSPRDSGGYNEQFF
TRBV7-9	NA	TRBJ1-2	TGTGCCAGCAGCTTAGATCCGAACAGCTCCCCTACTAACTATGGCTACACCTTC	CASSLDPNSSPTNYGYTF
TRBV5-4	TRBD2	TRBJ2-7	TGTGCCAGCAGCCGGGGACTAGCGGGTGATTACGAGCAGTACTTC	CASSRGLAGDYEQYF
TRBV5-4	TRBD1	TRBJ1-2	TGTGCCAGCAGCTTGAGCGGTGCGGGGACAGGGGGCCAAGGCTACACCTTC	CASSLSGAGTGGQGYTF
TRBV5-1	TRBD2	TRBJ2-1	TGCGCCAGCAGCTTGGCTAATGCGGGAGGTTACAATGAGCAGTTCTTC	CASSLANAGGYNEQFF
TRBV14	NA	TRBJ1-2	TGTGCCAGCAGCCAAGATTACCCGTCGGGGTTGGAAGGCTACACCTTC	CASSQDYPSGLEGYTF
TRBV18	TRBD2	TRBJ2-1	TGTGCCAGCTCACCACCGAATAGCGGGGTGCTCCTTGGAGAGCAGTTCTTC	CASSPPNSGVLLGEQFF
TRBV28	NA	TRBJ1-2	TGTGCCAGCAGTTTATCGTCTTCGAGGGGCTACACCTTC	CASSLSSSRGYTF
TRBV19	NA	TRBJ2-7	TGTGCCAGTAGTTTCAGACACCAGAGCTCCTACGAGCAGTACTTC	CASSFRHQSSYEQYF
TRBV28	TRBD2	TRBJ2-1	TGTGCCACCCAACATTTCAGGGGAACTAGCGGGAGGAACTACAATGAGCAGTTCTTC	CATQHFRGTSGRNYNEQFF
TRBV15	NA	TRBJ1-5	TGTGCCACCAGCAGAGTCTTGAGCGGGGGTGGCAATCAGCCCCAGCATTTT	CATSRVLSGGGNQPQHF
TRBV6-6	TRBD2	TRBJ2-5	TGTGCCAGCAGCAGGGGCGGGGGGGAGACCCAGTACTTC	CASSRGGGETQYF
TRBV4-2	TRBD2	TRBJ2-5	TGTGCCAGCAGCCAAGATCGTCGACTAGCGGGGATTGAGACCCAGTACTTC	CASSQDRRLAGIETQYF
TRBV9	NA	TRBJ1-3	TGTGCCAGCACCCCTTTCGGTGGAAACACCATATATTTT	CASTPFGGNTIYF
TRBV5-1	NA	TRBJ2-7	TGCGCCAGCAGCCGCGAGGCAGCCAATTACGAGCAGTACTTC	CASSREAANYEQYF
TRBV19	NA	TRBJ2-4	TGTGCCAGTAGTATAGACTTGACAGGTGCGGCCAAAAACATTCAGTACTTC	CASSIDLTGAAKNIQYF
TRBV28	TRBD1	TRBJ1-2	TGTGCCAGCAGTTTAGACAGGGGGGACTATGGCTACACCTTC	CASSLDRGDYGYTF
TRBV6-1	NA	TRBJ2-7	TGTGCCAGCAGTGAAAGCTCCTACGAGCAGTACTTC	CASSESSYEQYF
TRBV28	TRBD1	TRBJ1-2	TGTGCCAGCAGTCAAAGCCTGAGACAGGGGACCCACTATGGCTACACCTTC	CASSQSLRQGTHYGYTF
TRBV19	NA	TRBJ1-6	TGTGCCAGTAGTGGTCGCTCGGGTAATTCACCCCTCCACTTT	CASSGRSGNSPLHF
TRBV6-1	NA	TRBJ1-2	TGTGCCAGCAGCGTACAGGGCCGGAGGGGCTACACCTTC	CASSVQGRRGYTF
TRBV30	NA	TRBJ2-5	TGTGCCTGGAGTGTAAAAGAGGGCGCGGGGCAGTACTTC	CAWSVKEGAGQYF
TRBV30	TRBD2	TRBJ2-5	TGTGCCTGGAGTAAACGGGGGGGGGAGACCCAGTACTTC	CAWSKRGGETQYF
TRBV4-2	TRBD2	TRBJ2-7	TGTGCCAGCAGCCAAGCTGGGGGCGCGGGGGGGTACGAGCAGTACTTC	CASSQAGGAGGYEQYF
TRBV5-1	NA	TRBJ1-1	TGCGCCAGCAGGGTATTCCGGGGGACGGGAGACACTGAAGCTTTCTTT	CASRVFRGTGDTEAFF
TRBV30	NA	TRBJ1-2	TGTGCCTGGAGTAAGGGGGGGCATGGCTACACCTTC	CAWSKGGHGYTF
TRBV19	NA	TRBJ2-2	TGTGCCAGTCACGGGGGCGGGGGCCTCAACACCGGGGAGCTGTTTTTT	CASHGGGGLNTGELFF
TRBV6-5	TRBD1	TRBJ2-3	TGTGCCAGCAGTTACAGTCTCGGCCAGGGGGCGGATACGCAGTATTTT	CASSYSLGQGADTQYF
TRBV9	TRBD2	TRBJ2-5	TGTGCCAGCAGCGTAGCTACGAGCGGGGGATGGGGGGAGACCCAGTACTTC	CASSVATSGGWGETQYF
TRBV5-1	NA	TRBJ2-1	TGCGCCAGCAGCTACGTTCTAACCCCCAACAATGAGCAGTTCTTC	CASSYVLTPNNEQFF
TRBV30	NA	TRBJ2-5	TGTGCCTGGACTTTATCGGAGACCCAGTACTTC	CAWTLSETQYF